What follows are 18 T cell receptor beta chains derived from one specimen sequenced in a study of T cell responses to AZD1222 COVID-19 vaccine. Some clones are missing from TCRdb's copy, which holds only in-frame ones; the method was immunoSEQ multiplex PCR. This table holds fewer than 200,000 clones, around 92% found once. Sequenced here: peripheral blood, sampled on day 0 of AZD1222 vaccination. These receptors all come from an adult in good health.

The chain joins TRBV7-8 to TRBJ1-4; weak D call: TRBD1 (5 bases). This CDR3 region has 15 residues. V lost 1 base and J 3 bases, leaving 9 bases between the germline ends. Germline assignment: CDR1 SGHVS and CDR2 FQNEAQ. The CDR3 here is CASSLGAGPNEKLFF. The CDR3 nucleotides read TGTGCCAGCAGCTTAGGGGCAGGGCCTAATGAAAAACTGTTTTTT.

The genes are TRBV5-5 and TRBJ1-2; D is uncertain. The length of the CDR3 is 12 residues. V was pared by 0 bases and J by 3 bases, with 3 bases between. Germline-derived CDR1 and CDR2 are SGHKS and YYEKEE (reference sequence). The CDR3 protein is CASSLGDYGYTF. CDR3 DNA: TGTGCCAGCAGCTTGGGAGACTATGGCTACACCTTC.

This clone was detected only a few times. The CDR3 sequence is CASLSGGGEKLFF. Here the CDR3 DNA reads TGTGCCAGCCTATCCGGGGGCGGGGAAAAACTGTTTTTT. V and J are TRBV28 and TRBJ1-4; tentatively, D is TRBD1 (6 bases). Germline V gene data show CDR1 as MDHEN and CDR2 as SYDVKM. The CDR3 covers 13 residues. Trimming shortened V by 8 bases and J by 8 bases, and 15 bases separated the two germline ends. The variable domain in full, with the rest retrieved from reference TRBV28 and TRBJ1-4, is DVKVTQSSRYLVKRTGEKVFLECVQDMDHENMFWYRQDPGLGLRLIYFSYDVKMKEKGDIPEGYSVSREKKERFSLILESASTNQTSMYLCASLSGGGEKLFFGSGTQLSVL.

V usage is TRBV9 and J usage is TRBJ1-3, with D perhaps TRBD1 (6 bases). With 4 bases removed from V and 2 bases from J, the gap between germline ends came to 16 bases. Germline V gene lookup returns CDR1 SGDLS and CDR2 YYNGEE. The CDR3 runs 16 residues. CDR3 sequence reads: CASSPGLQGPGNTIYF. The CDR3 DNA is TGTGCCAGCAGCCCCGGCCTACAGGGCCCTGGAAACACCATATATTTT.

For the CDR3, the DNA is TGCGCCAGCAGCTCTGGACAGGGGGCGCGGAATGAGCAGTTCTTC. Translating it yields CASSSGQGARNEQFF. The chain couples TRBV5-1 to TRBJ2-1; the match to TRBD1 covers 11 bases. The CDR3 covers 15 residues. J lost 7 bases, V lost 3 bases, and 6 bases had no gene match. The V gene's germline CDR1 is SGHRS and CDR2 YFSETQ. The variable domain in full, completed from reference TRBV5-1 and TRBJ2-1, reads KAGVTQTPRYLIKTRGQQVTLSCSPISGHRSVSWYQQTPGQGLQFLFEYFSETQRNKGNFPGRFSGRQFSNSRSEMNVSTLELGDSALYLCASSSGQGARNEQFFGPGTRLTVL.

V is TRBV29-1 and J is TRBJ1-1; D may be TRBD1 (6 bases). Between the trimmed V and J ends, which lost 6 bases and 0 bases, there was a span of 11 bases. This CDR3 has 13 residues. Looked up from germline, CDR1 is SQVTM and CDR2 is ANQGSEA. CDR3 residues: CSVATGLNTEAFF. CDR3 coding DNA: TGCAGCGTCGCGACAGGTCTGAACACTGAAGCTTTCTTT.

The chain joins TRBV4-1 to TRBJ1-1, with a possible D match to TRBD1 (5 bases). Trimming took off 1 base at V and 1 base at J, with 13 bases between the two ends. The germline gives CDR1 MGHRA, CDR2 YSYEKL. The CDR3 extends over 16 amino acids. The CDR3 is CASSQVGGDGNTEAFF. CDR3 bases: TGCGCCAGCAGCCAAGTGGGGGGGGACGGGAACACTGAAGCTTTCTTT.

This chain joins TRBV2 and TRBJ1-1; 7 bases agree with TRBD1. The V segment lost 7 bases and the J segment 4 bases; nucleotides outside the gene matches: 9. The CDR3 has 14 residues. The germline CDR1 and CDR2 sequences are SNHLY and FYNNEI. The CDR3: CASTNRGGITEAFF. CDR3 in DNA: TGTGCCAGCACGAACAGGGGAGGGATCACTGAAGCTTTCTTT.

The chain is built from TRBV6-5 and TRBJ1-1, with D perhaps matching TRBD1 (6 bases). CDR3 length: 14 residues. V was clipped by 6 bases and J by 1 base, with 12 bases between them. Germline V gene data show CDR1 as MNHEY and CDR2 as SVGAGI. DNA for the CDR3: TGTGCCAGCAGCACGAAGGGGGGGAACACTGAAGCTTTCTTT. It specifies CASSTKGGNTEAFF.

In this sample, this clone turned up once. The V call is TRBV10-3, the J call TRBJ1-5, with D tentatively TRBD1 (5 bases). The CDR3 sequence is 14 residues long. V gave up 3 bases and J gave up 3 bases, with 9 bases separating them. Per the germline V gene, CDR1 is ENHRY and CDR2 is SYGVKD. CDR3 nucleotides: TGTGCCATCAGTGATCGAGGGGACAATCAGCCCCAGCATTTT. Its protein product is CAISDRGDNQPQHF.

This chain connects TRBV4-1 to TRBJ1-1, with D perhaps TRBD1 (5 bases). V lost 1 base, J lost 4 bases, and 10 bases lay in between. The length of the CDR3 is 14 residues. Germline lookup yields CDR1 MGHRA and CDR2 YSYEKL. CDR3 amino acids: CASSQVARATEAFF. DNA for the CDR3: TGCGCCAGCAGCCAAGTCGCCAGGGCCACTGAAGCTTTCTTT.

About this clone: One end of the junction fails to match germline, which may point to a read error. The CDR3 spells CASSQARTAYNSPLHF. The CDR3 region has the DNA TGTGCCAGCAGTCAAGCCCGGACAGCCTATAATTCACCCCTCCACTTT. V and J are TRBV6-1 and TRBJ1-6, with a tentative D call TRBD1 (6 bases). Germline V lookup: CDR1 MNHNS, CDR2 SASEGT. The CDR3 is 16 amino acids.

The J gene is TRBJ2-2, the V gene TRBV27; D is uncertain. The germline V gene encodes CDR1 MNHEY and CDR2 SMNVEV (reference sequence). The CDR3 is 16 amino acids. Trimming took 0 bases from V and 4 from J, leaving 12 bases between them. The chain's CDR3 is CASSLSVGKGTGELFF. The CDR3 nucleotides read TGTGCCAGCAGTTTATCGGTGGGAAAAGGCACCGGGGAGCTGTTTTTT.

The chain employs TRBV5-5 and TRBJ1-5; the D gene is possibly TRBD1 (5 bases). This CDR3 has 15 residues. CDR1 is SGHKS, CDR2 YYEKEE, per germline (reference sequence). V was pared by 2 bases and J by 0 bases, with 9 bases between. In DNA, the CDR3 is TGTGCCAGCAGCTTTACCGACAGTAGCAATCAGCCCCAGCATTTT. Translating gives CASSFTDSSNQPQHF.

V usage is TRBV19 and J usage is TRBJ1-5; the D gene is possibly TRBD1 (5 bases). The V and J ends lost 8 bases and 3 bases respectively, with 11 bases between them. CDR1 LNHDA and CDR2 SQIVND come from the germline V gene (reference sequence). The CDR3 is 13 amino acids. In nucleotides, the CDR3 is TGTGCCAGTGTTGACAGACTCAATCAGCCCCAGCATTTT. This encodes CASVDRLNQPQHF.

This rearrangement joins TRBV7-2 to TRBJ1-5; unclear D gene. V was cut by 5 bases and J by 1 base, with 12 bases left in between. This CDR3 has 15 residues. Germline V gives CDR1 SGHTA, CDR2 FQGNSA. CDR3 DNA sequence: TGTGCCAGCAGCCGTTCTAGTAGCAGCAATCAGCCCCAGCATTTT. Its translation is CASSRSSSSNQPQHF.

The V call is TRBV6-1, the J call TRBJ2-1; 8 bases match TRBD2. CDR1 and CDR2 from the germline V gene are MNHNS and SASEGT. This CDR3 has 16 residues. V lost 4 bases, J lost 7 bases, and 12 bases stayed unmatched. CDR3 sequence (DNA): TGTGCCAGCAGTGGGGGTGGGGTAGCGGGGACTAATGAGCAGTTCTTC. Protein: CASSGGGVAGTNEQFF.

This clone has just one count. V gene TRBV7-2 combines with J gene TRBJ1-2; TRBD1 matches 9 bases. Germline loops: CDR1 SGHTA, CDR2 FQGNSA. The V segment lost 1 base and the J segment 8 bases; nucleotides outside the gene matches: 5. The CDR3 consists of 14 residues. CDR3 nucleotides: TGTGCCAGCAGCTTAGATGGGACAGGGTGGGGCTACACCTTC. It yields the protein CASSLDGTGWGYTF.